The 32 T cell receptor beta chains below all came from one sample that was sequenced in a study of T cell repertoires in cytomegalovirus infection. TCRdb independently ran MiXCR on the reads; one entry per CDR3 protein. The table includes around 240,000 distinct CDR3 sequences, roughly 22% detected once. The sample comprised CD8+ T cells from PBMCs. These receptors all come from a human donor in good health (CMV status not recorded). Some clones in this sample may be carry-over from other donors' samples.

This clonotype has just a few counts. The J gene is TRBJ1-5, the V gene TRBV12-3 or TRBV12-4, with 8 bases fitting TRBD1. The CDR3 covers 13 residues. V dropped 5 bases and J dropped 9; count of bases not matched to a gene: 6. CDR3 in amino acids: CASSGTGPWPQHF. The CDR3 coding sequence is TGTGCCAGCAGTGGGACAGGCCCATGGCCCCAGCATTTT.

This clonotype showed up many times. This sequence joins TRBV20-1 and TRBJ2-1; 7 positions agree with TRBD1. The CDR3 loop spans 14 amino acids. After removal of 4 bases from V and 0 bases from J, the junction contained 3 bases not matched to a gene. Germline V gene sequence: CDR1 DFQATT, CDR2 SNEGSKA (reference sequence). CDR3 sequence: CSANTGDSYNEQFF. In DNA, the CDR3 is TGCAGTGCTAATACAGGGGACTCCTACAATGAGCAGTTCTTC.

This clonotype has more than one count but fewer than ten. J is TRBJ2-7 and V is TRBV7-9; 7 nucleotides agree with TRBD2. The J segment lost 1 base and the V segment lost 0 bases, leaving 6 bases of the junction unmatched. Germline lookup yields CDR1 SEHNR and CDR2 FQNEAQ (reference sequence). This CDR3 has 16 residues. Written as DNA, the CDR3 is TGTGCCAGCAGCTTAGCGAAGCGGGGATTGTCCTACGAGCAGTACTTC. This translates into CASSLAKRGLSYEQYF. The full variable domain, in which reference TRBV7-9 and TRBJ2-7 provide the parts outside the CDR3, is DTGVSQNPRHKITKRGQNVTFRCDPISEHNRLYWYRQTLGQGPEFLTYFQNEAQLEKSRLLSDRFSAERPKGSFSTLEIQRTEQGDSAMYLCASSLAKRGLSYEQYFGPGTRLTVT.

This clonotype appeared many times. This chain joins TRBV7-9 and TRBJ2-3, with D unresolved. Per germline, CDR1 SEHNR and CDR2 FQNEAQ (reference sequence). This CDR3 is built from 15 residues. V was cut by 2 bases and J by 2 bases, with 11 bases left in between. The CDR3 DNA follows: TGTGCCAGCAGCTTACTAGGTACCTCCACAGATACGCAGTATTTT. Translated: CASSLLGTSTDTQYF.

The chain employs TRBV29-1 and TRBJ2-1, with D perhaps being TRBD1 or TRBD2 (5 bases each). The CDR3 has 12 residues. Looked up from germline, CDR1 is SQVTM and CDR2 is ANQGSEA. The V and J ends lost 3 bases and 9 bases respectively, with 12 bases between them. The CDR3, as DNA: TGCAGCGTTGATGGGGGTAACGGTGAGCAGTTCTTC. Amino acid sequence: CSVDGGNGEQFF.

V usage is TRBV23-1 and J usage is TRBJ2-5; perhaps D is TRBD1 or TRBD2 (5 bases each). TRBV23-1 is an ORF, with its function uncertain. This CDR3 has 14 amino acids. Trimming removed 3 bases at V and 4 bases at J, with 12 bases between. DNA for the CDR3: TGCGCCAGCAGTCAGCCAGGGAGCCGAGAGACCCAGTACTTC. This sequence encodes CASSQPGSRETQYF.

This sequence joins TRBV5-5 and TRBJ2-3; D is unresolved. Germline V lookup: CDR1 SGHKS, CDR2 YYEKEE (reference sequence). V was trimmed by 0 bases and J by 3 bases, leaving 8 bases between them. The CDR3 length is 14 residues. CDR3 amino acids: CASSLGQLTDTQYF. The CDR3 region has the DNA TGTGCCAGCAGCTTGGGGCAGCTGACAGATACGCAGTATTTT.

There are a few counts of this clonotype. The chain combines TRBV10-3 with TRBJ2-3; D is unclear. CDR1 is ENHRY, CDR2 SYGVKD, per germline. The CDR3 is 16 amino acids. Trimming left V 3 bases short and J 0 bases short, with 13 bases between. In DNA form, the CDR3 reads TGTGCCATCAGTGAAGAATTTGGAGCGAGCACAGATACGCAGTATTTT. It encodes CAISEEFGASTDTQYF.

In the case of this clonotype: This is likely a read error, given that the CDR3 carries no conserved phenylalanine or tryptophan at its end. The gene calls are TRBV11-2 and TRBJ2-7; 7 nucleotides line up with TRBD2. The ends lost 4 bases at V and 4 bases at J; junction bases unmatched: 10. Germline V gene lookup returns CDR1 SGHAT and CDR2 FQNNGV. The CDR3 is made up of 15 amino acids. The CDR3 coding sequence is TGTGCCAGCAGCTCAAGACTAGCCCTCCCTTACGAGCAGTACTCC. Protein sequence: CASSSRLALPYEQYS.

This sequence joins TRBV5-6 and TRBJ1-2; TRBD1 matches at 7 bases. The V and J ends lost 0 bases and 4 bases, in that order; junction bases with no gene match: 3. CDR3 size: 14 residues. Germline V lookup: CDR1 SGHDT, CDR2 YYEEEE. The DNA for the CDR3 is TGTGCCAGCAGCTTGGCCGGACAGGCCTATGGCTACACCTTC. Protein: CASSLAGQAYGYTF.

The rearrangement uses TRBV2 and TRBJ2-3, with a possible D match to TRBD2 (7 bases). V was pared by 5 bases and J by 5 bases, with 20 bases between. This CDR3 is 16 amino acids long. CDR1 is SNHLY and CDR2 is FYNNEI in the germline V gene. The CDR3 DNA reads as TGTGCCAGCAGTCATCTAGCGAGGGGGGGTCAAGATACGCAGTATTTT. Amino acids: CASSHLARGGQDTQYF.

The chain employs TRBV2 and TRBJ2-5; D is perhaps TRBD2 (5 bases). Between the trimmed V and J ends, which lost 8 bases and 5 bases, there was a span of 12 bases. The CDR3 has 12 residues. Germline CDR1 is SNHLY and CDR2 is FYNNEI. The CDR3 region is CASRGSWETQYF. CDR3 DNA: TGTGCCAGCCGAGGGTCGTGGGAGACCCAGTACTTC. The full variable domain, completed using reference TRBV2 and TRBJ2-5, is EPEVTQTPSHQVTQMGQEVILRCVPISNHLYFYWYRQILGQKVEFLVSFYNNEISEKSEIFDDQFSVERPDGSNFTLKIRSTKLEDSAMYFCASRGSWETQYFGPGTRLLVL.

This clonotype is labeled medium-sized. The chain couples TRBV12-3 or TRBV12-4 to TRBJ1-1; D gene ambiguous. The germline V and J ends were trimmed by 2 bases and 1 base, with 17 bases remaining between them. The CDR3 runs to 17 residues. The DNA for the CDR3 is TGTGCCAGCAGTTTAATCGTTTGGTCGGACCAGAACACTGAAGCTTTCTTT. Amino acid sequence: CASSLIVWSDQNTEAFF.

There are a few counts of this clonotype. This chain connects TRBV2 to TRBJ1-2, with 7 bases fitting TRBD1. CDR3 length equals 15 residues. V dropped 8 bases and J dropped 0; count of bases not matched to a gene: 9. From germline, CDR1 is SNHLY and CDR2 FYNNEI. CDR3 DNA: TGTGCCAGCGCGGACTTGACAGGGCCTAACTATGGCTACACCTTC. Translation gives CASADLTGPNYGYTF.

This clonotype was found a few times. The V call is TRBV5-4, the J call TRBJ2-7; possibly TRBD2 for D (5 bases). Trimming stripped 1 base from V and 6 bases from J, with 11 bases between. This CDR3 is 13 amino acids long. The V gene's germline CDR1 is SGHNT and CDR2 YYREEE (reference sequence). CDR3 in DNA: TGTGCCAGCAGCTTGACATGGACTTCCGAGCAGTACTTC. Translated: CASSLTWTSEQYF. The whole variable domain, remainder taken from reference TRBV5-4 and TRBJ2-7, is ETGVTQSPTHLIKTRGQQVTLRCSSQSGHNTVSWYQQALGQGPQFIFQYYREEENGRGNFPPRFSGLQFPNYSSELNVNALELDDSALYLCASSLTWTSEQYFGPGTRLTVT.

This clonotype was seen a handful of times. This chain uses TRBV20-1 with TRBJ2-1; D may correspond to TRBD1 or TRBD2 (6 bases each). The CDR3 has 14 residues. V shed 3 bases and J shed 0 bases, with 9 bases lying between them. Germline values: CDR1 DFQATT, CDR2 SNEGSKA (reference sequence). The CDR3 DNA reads TGCAGTGCTAGCGGGGGCCCCTCCTACAATGAGCAGTTCTTC. Protein: CSASGGPSYNEQFF.

The table lists this clonotype with a few counts. The V gene is TRBV7-4, the J gene TRBJ1-5; D is uncertain. The V end was cut by 5 bases, the J end by 4 bases, with 12 bases between. This CDR3 has 14 amino acids. The germline CDR1 and CDR2 sequences are SGHVT and SQSDAQ. CDR3 sequence (DNA): TGTGCCAGCAGCCCTGGACTGACAAATCAGCCCCAGCATTTT. Protein sequence: CASSPGLTNQPQHF. Variable domain in full (rest from reference TRBV7-4 and TRBJ1-5): GAGVSQSPRYKVAKRGRDVALRCDSISGHVTLYWYRQTLGQGSEVLTYSQSDAQRDKSGRPSGRFSAERPERSVSTLKIQRTEQGDSAVYLCASSPGLTNQPQHFGDGTRLSIL.

This chain joins TRBV2 and TRBJ2-1; D is uncertain. The CDR3 is 14 amino acids. Per the germline V gene, CDR1 is SNHLY and CDR2 is FYNNEI. V was shortened by 10 bases and J by 0 bases, with 13 bases between the two germline ends. The CDR3 loop reads CATKTPSSYNEQFF. The CDR3 region has the DNA TGTGCCACCAAGACCCCGAGCTCCTACAATGAGCAGTTCTTC.

In this sample, this clonotype turned up many times. The rearrangement links TRBV7-8 to TRBJ2-1; no definite D call. The V end was cut by 3 bases, the J end by 0 bases, with 9 bases between. CDR3 length: 15 amino acids. The germline gives CDR1 SGHVS, CDR2 FQNEAQ. For the CDR3, the DNA is TGTGCCAGCAGCTTGTCCTCTCTCTCCTACAATGAGCAGTTCTTC. It encodes CASSLSSLSYNEQFF.

This clonotype was recorded at least ten times. V usage is TRBV20-1 and J usage is TRBJ2-3; 8 positions match TRBD2. The germline V gene encodes CDR1 DFQATT and CDR2 SNEGSKA (reference sequence). The length of the CDR3 is 16 residues. After removal of 3 bases from V and 1 base from J, the junction contained 9 bases not matched to a gene. CDR3 DNA: TGCAGTGCTAGTAGCGGGGTCAACGAGGGCACAGATACGCAGTATTTT. This sequence encodes CSASSGVNEGTDTQYF.

The sample holds many counts of this clonotype. The chain couples TRBV6-1 to TRBJ1-1; TRBD1 agrees at 7 bases. V lost 5 bases to trimming and J lost 2 bases; unmatched junction nucleotides: 11. Germline assignment: CDR1 MNHNS and CDR2 SASEGT. The CDR3 is 16 residues long. CDR3 nucleotides: TGTGCCAGCAGTACAAATGGACAGGAGCCTAACACTGAAGCTTTCTTT. Protein: CASSTNGQEPNTEAFF.

This clonotype was counted only a few times. The chain is built from TRBV10-3 and TRBJ1-1; 7 nucleotides agree with TRBD1. V shed 5 bases, J shed 6 bases, and the junction held 18 bases outside the gene matches. CDR1 is ENHRY, CDR2 SYGVKD, per germline. This CDR3 comprises 17 residues. As DNA, the CDR3 is TGTGCCATCAGTATGACTGCGGGACAGACATTGTCGGCTGAAGCTTTCTTT. This encodes CAISMTAGQTLSAEAFF.

This clonotype was seen at least ten times. The chain is built from TRBV7-6 and TRBJ2-7; 8 positions match TRBD2. This CDR3 region has 15 residues. V lost 7 bases, J lost 5 bases, and 13 bases stayed unmatched. CDR1 is SGHVS and CDR2 is FNYEAQ in the germline V gene. The CDR3 loop is CASTPSGGAGDEQYF. CDR3 DNA: TGTGCCAGCACCCCGAGCGGGGGCGCGGGAGACGAGCAGTACTTC.

The chain is built from TRBV4-1 and TRBJ2-5, with a weak D call TRBD2 (6 bases). CDR1 MGHRA and CDR2 YSYEKL come from the germline V gene. Trimming cost V 1 base and J 1 base, with 7 bases left between them. The CDR3 is 14 amino acids. The CDR3 coding sequence is TGCGCCAGCAGCCAAGGCGGGACCCAAGAGACCCAGTACTTC. It specifies CASSQGGTQETQYF.

This clonotype was counted between two and nine times. The rearrangement joins TRBV20-1 to TRBJ2-7; D unclear. This CDR3 contains 13 residues. Trimming removed 0 bases at V and 2 bases at J, with 8 bases between. Per germline, CDR1 DFQATT and CDR2 SNEGSKA (reference sequence). This chain's CDR3 is CSARDSGTYEQYF. The DNA for the CDR3 is TGCAGTGCTAGAGATAGTGGCACCTACGAGCAGTACTTC.

The CDR3 bases are TGTGCCAGCACCATGGGGGGGTCCTACGAGCAGTACTTC. Translation gives CASTMGGSYEQYF. The rearrangement joins TRBV5-5 to TRBJ2-7, with 7 bases fitting TRBD2. The CDR3 sequence is 13 residues long. V lost 6 bases to trimming and J lost 1 base; unmatched junction nucleotides: 4. CDR1 is SGHKS, CDR2 YYEKEE, per germline (reference sequence).

This clonotype was observed at least ten times. The chain is built from TRBV7-2 and TRBJ2-2; unclear D gene. Between the trimmed V and J ends, which lost 4 bases and 7 bases, there was a span of 7 bases. CDR1 SGHTA and CDR2 FQGNSA come from the germline V gene. CDR3 length: 12 residues. The CDR3 DNA sequence: TGTGCCAGCAGCTCCCGTCTCGGGGAGCTGTTTTTT. The encoded protein is CASSSRLGELFF.

DNA of the CDR3: TGTGCCAGCAGTTTTGGGACACCGAACACTGAAGCTTTCTTT. It yields the protein CASSFGTPNTEAFF. This chain links TRBV12-3 or TRBV12-4 with TRBJ1-1; D perhaps matches TRBD1 (6 bases). The CDR3 is made up of 14 amino acids. V was pared by 3 bases and J by 1 base, with 9 bases between.

The table lists this clonotype with many counts. The chain couples TRBV7-9 to TRBJ2-7; 8 bases agree with TRBD1. V lost 4 bases to trimming and J lost 3 bases; unmatched junction nucleotides: 11. This CDR3 has 16 amino acids. CDR1 is SEHNR and CDR2 is FQNEAQ in the germline V gene (reference sequence). The CDR3 coding sequence is TGTGCCAGCAGCTCATTCCTTACAGGGGGTGGCTACGAGCAGTACTTC. The encoded protein is CASSSFLTGGGYEQYF.

This chain joins TRBV6-1 and TRBJ2-3; D is perhaps TRBD2 (7 bases). V was shortened by 0 bases and J by 2 bases, with 15 bases between the two germline ends. The V gene's germline CDR1 is MNHNS and CDR2 SASEGT. This CDR3 region has 17 residues. The CDR3 here is CASSEAPRGGPTDTQYF. The CDR3 bases are TGTGCCAGCAGTGAAGCTCCAAGGGGGGGGCCCACAGATACGCAGTATTTT.

The V and J genes are TRBV28 and TRBJ2-7; D gene uncertain. This CDR3 has 13 residues. CDR1 is MDHEN, CDR2 SYDVKM, per germline. Trimming removed 7 bases at V and 2 bases at J, with 12 bases between. CDR3 sequence: CASTDNYPYEQYF. As DNA, the CDR3 is TGTGCCAGCACGGATAATTACCCCTACGAGCAGTACTTC.

The chain employs TRBV7-9 and TRBJ1-1; D remains ambiguous. The V gene's germline CDR1 is SEHNR and CDR2 FQNEAQ (reference sequence). Trimming removed 1 base at V and 8 bases at J, with 17 bases between. The CDR3 runs 15 residues. CDR3 sequence: CASSLERRPNGEAFF. CDR3 nucleotide sequence: TGTGCCAGCAGCTTAGAAAGGAGACCCAACGGAGAAGCTTTCTTT. Full variable domain (outside the CDR3, taken from reference TRBV7-9 and TRBJ1-1): DTGVSQNPRHKITKRGQNVTFRCDPISEHNRLYWYRQTLGQGPEFLTYFQNEAQLEKSRLLSDRFSAERPKGSFSTLEIQRTEQGDSAMYLCASSLERRPNGEAFFGQGTRLTVV.